This T cell receptor (beta chain) appears in the sequencing data of a study of control samples from healthy donors and cancer patients (dated by TCRdb to the early 2020s). A word on this clone: It lacks a known antigen. Base quality data are lacking; no much larger clone is found one base away.

Library method: the immunoSEQ multiplex PCR assay. What TCRdb holds here is the immuneACCESS table cut down to in-frame rearrangements. Part of the clones is not present; checked against another copy, under half of the missing clones reflect an unresolved V gene, and the others are unexplained. Recorded for this sample are 140,000 or so clones; just under 95% of them occurred a single time. Clones ranked in the top ten supply 14% of the sample. The CDR3 runs 15 amino acids, cysteine and phenylalanine included. CDR3 DNA is the only sequence kept; it has 45 bases, read in frame from the first base. V loses 6 bases, J loses 4 bases, and the germline ends lie 18 bases apart. The CDR1 and CDR2 encoded by the germline V gene are MNHEY and SVGAGI.

The V and J genes are TRBV6-5 and TRBJ1-2; matching of 5 bases hints at TRBD1 as the D gene. The clonotype comes from a man aged 60 to 75 with colorectal cancer. The sequenced sample was PBMCs. CDR3 region: CASRYDRDGVYGYTF. The bases are TGTGCCAGCAGATACGATAGGGACGGAGTCTATGGCTACACCTTC.